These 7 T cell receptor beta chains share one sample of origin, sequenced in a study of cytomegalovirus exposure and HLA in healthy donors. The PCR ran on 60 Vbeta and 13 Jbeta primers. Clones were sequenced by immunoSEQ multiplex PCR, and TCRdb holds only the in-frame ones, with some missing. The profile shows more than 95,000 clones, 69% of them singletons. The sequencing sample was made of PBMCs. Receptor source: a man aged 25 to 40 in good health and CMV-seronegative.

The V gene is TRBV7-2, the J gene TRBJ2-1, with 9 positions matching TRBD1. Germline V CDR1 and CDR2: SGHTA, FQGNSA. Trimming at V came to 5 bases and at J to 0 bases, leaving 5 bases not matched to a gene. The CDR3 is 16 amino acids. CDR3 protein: CASSVQTGGSYNEQFF. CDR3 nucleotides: TGTGCCAGCAGCGTTCAGACAGGGGGCTCCTACAATGAGCAGTTCTTC.

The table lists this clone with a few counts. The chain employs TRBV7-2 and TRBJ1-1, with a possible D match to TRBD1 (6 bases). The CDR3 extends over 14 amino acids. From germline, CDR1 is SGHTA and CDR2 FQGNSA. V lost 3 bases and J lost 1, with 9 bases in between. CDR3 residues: CASSFTGQNTEAFF. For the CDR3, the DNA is TGTGCCAGCAGCTTCACAGGGCAGAACACTGAAGCTTTCTTT.

This CDR3 reads CSARGPNVLTF. The CDR3 DNA reads TGCAGTGCCCGCGGTCCGAACGTCCTGACTTTC. V is TRBV20-1 and J is TRBJ2-6; D unresolved. The germline V gene encodes CDR1 DFQATT and CDR2 SNEGSKA (reference sequence). CDR3 length: 11 residues. V was clipped by 6 bases and J by 10 bases, with 10 bases between them.

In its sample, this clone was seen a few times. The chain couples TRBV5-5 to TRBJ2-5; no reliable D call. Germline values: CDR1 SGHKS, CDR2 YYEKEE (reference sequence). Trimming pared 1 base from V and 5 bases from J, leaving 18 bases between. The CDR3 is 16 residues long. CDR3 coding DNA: TGTGCCAGCAGCTTGAGAAATCTGGAGACGGTGGAGACCCAGTACTTC. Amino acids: CASSLRNLETVETQYF. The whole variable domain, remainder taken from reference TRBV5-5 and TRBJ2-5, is DAGVTQSPTHLIKTRGQQVTLRCSPISGHKSVSWYQQVLGQGPQFIFQYYEKEERGRGNFPDRFSARQFPNYSSELNVNALLLGDSALYLCASSLRNLETVETQYFGPGTRLLVL.

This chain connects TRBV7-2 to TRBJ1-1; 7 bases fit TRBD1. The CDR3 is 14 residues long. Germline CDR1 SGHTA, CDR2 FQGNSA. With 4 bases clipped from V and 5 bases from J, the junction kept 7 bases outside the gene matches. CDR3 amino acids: CASSSSGGRTEAFF. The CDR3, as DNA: TGTGCCAGCAGCTCCTCAGGGGGTCGGACTGAAGCTTTCTTT.

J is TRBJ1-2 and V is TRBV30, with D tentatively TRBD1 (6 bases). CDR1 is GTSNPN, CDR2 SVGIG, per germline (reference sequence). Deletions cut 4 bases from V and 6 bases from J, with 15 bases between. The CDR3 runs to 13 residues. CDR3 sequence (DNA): TGTGCCTGGAAGAGGGGGTCTCGGGATGGCTACACCTTC. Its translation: CAWKRGSRDGYTF.

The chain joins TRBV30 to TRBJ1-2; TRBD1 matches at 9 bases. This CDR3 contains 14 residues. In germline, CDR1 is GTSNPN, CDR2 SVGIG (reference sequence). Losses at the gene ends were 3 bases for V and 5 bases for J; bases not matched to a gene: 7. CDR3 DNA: TGTGCCTGGAGAGGAAACAGGGGGCGTTATGGCTACACCTTC. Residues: CAWRGNRGRYGYTF.